The rows below give T cell receptor beta chains drawn from one sample of a study of blood T cell repertoires in COVID-19. Here immunoSEQ multiplex PCR was the method, and the copy in TCRdb shows in-frame clones only, minus some. The table lists about 440,000 clones, roughly 89% of them singletons. Sequencing input: peripheral blood. These receptors were collected from a woman in her 30s with acute or convalescent COVID-19. Each CDR3 is given with its conserved first and last residue. Each record gives: clone size, V gene, J gene, D gene, CDR3 protein, CDR3 DNA. A D gene is named only where the DNA matches it firmly. Some rows have no size entry. The others give once, few or many, or a class for an expanded clone.

-	TRBV27	TRBJ2-7	TRBD1	CASSLSTGGVEQYF	TGTGCCAGCAGTTTATCGACAGGGGGAGTCGAGCAGTACTTC
-	TRBV6-5	TRBJ2-7	TRBD2	CARLIAGVYEQYF	TGTGCCCGTTTGATAGCGGGAGTCTACGAGCAGTACTTC
-	TRBV7-9	TRBJ2-3	-	CASSLVRGMDTQYF	TGTGCCAGCAGCTTAGTACGGGGAATGGATACGCAGTATTTT
-	TRBV6-5	TRBJ1-6	-	CASSYIWQDNSPLHF	TGTGCCAGCAGTTATATCTGGCAGGATAATTCACCCCTCCACTTT
-	TRBV5-1	TRBJ2-3	TRBD2	CASSPGLDSTDTQYF	TGCGCCAGCAGCCCGGGACTAGATAGCACAGATACGCAGTATTTT
-	TRBV28	TRBJ1-2	-	CASSSGGDGYTF	TGTGCCAGCAGTTCGGGGGGCGATGGCTACACCTTC
-	TRBV28	TRBJ1-2	-	CASSLGGVGVDGYTF	TGTGCCAGCAGCCTGGGAGGTGTGGGGGTGGACGGCTACACCTTC
-	TRBV11-2	TRBJ2-7	TRBD1	CASSPGGSEQYF	TGTGCCAGCAGCCCAGGGGGCAGTGAGCAGTACTTC
once	TRBV12-3/TRBV12-4	TRBJ2-7	-	CASSPSRRGEQYF	TGTGCCAGCAGTCCCTCCCGCCGGGGCGAGCAGTACTTC
once	TRBV5-6	TRBJ1-1	TRBD1	CASSLTGGENTEAFF	TGTGCCAGCAGCTTGACAGGGGGCGAGAACACTGAAGCTTTCTTT
-	TRBV5-1	TRBJ2-5	-	CASSAAPRETQYF	TGCGCCAGCAGTGCCGCCCCCAGGGAGACCCAGTACTTC
once	TRBV15	TRBJ2-2	-	CATSAEGGEAGELFF	TGTGCCACCAGCGCTGAAGGCGGGGAGGCCGGGGAGCTGTTTTTT
-	TRBV2	TRBJ1-1	TRBD1	CASRGTGVTEAFF	TGTGCCAGCAGGGGGACAGGGGTGACTGAAGCTTTCTTT
few	TRBV9	TRBJ2-7	-	CASSVGAGEQYF	TGTGCCAGCAGCGTAGGCGCGGGGGAGCAGTACTTC
-	TRBV5-1	TRBJ2-1	-	CASSQDNEQFF	TGCGCCAGCAGCCAGGACAATGAGCAGTTCTTC
-	TRBV11-2	TRBJ2-7	-	CASSPPYYEQYF	TGTGCCAGCAGCCCCCCCTACTACGAGCAGTACTTC
-	TRBV2	TRBJ2-3	-	CASSDESTDTQYF	TGTGCCAGCAGTGACGAGAGCACAGATACGCAGTATTTT
-	TRBV18	TRBJ2-7	-	CASSPSAGSYEQYF	TGTGCCAGCTCACCATCAGCGGGCTCCTACGAGCAGTACTTC
-	TRBV3-1/TRBV3-2	TRBJ2-2	TRBD1	CASSRTGKNTGELFF	TGTGCCAGCAGTCGGACAGGGAAAAACACCGGGGAGCTGTTTTTT
-	TRBV5-5	TRBJ1-2	-	CASSQQIYGYTF	TGTGCCAGCAGCCAACAGATATATGGCTACACCTTC
-	TRBV10-3	TRBJ1-6	-	CASGTVDNSPLHF	TGTGCCAGCGGGACGGTAGATAATTCACCCCTCCACTTT
-	TRBV5-6	TRBJ2-1	TRBD1	CASSFGTVNEQFF	TGTGCCAGCAGCTTCGGGACAGTTAATGAGCAGTTCTTC
few	TRBV5-1	TRBJ2-7	-	CASSLGWRSEQYF	TGCGCCAGCAGCTTGGGTTGGCGGAGCGAGCAGTACTTC
many	TRBV19	TRBJ1-1	TRBD1	CASSIQGAGAFF	TGTGCCAGTAGTATCCAGGGGGCGGGAGCTTTCTTT
-	TRBV2	TRBJ2-2	-	CASSSQTSTGELFF	TGTGCCAGCAGTTCCCAGACTAGCACCGGGGAGCTGTTTTTT
once	TRBV6-5	TRBJ1-1	-	CASSGTGNRGTEAFF	TGTGCCAGCAGCGGTACAGGGAATAGGGGCACTGAAGCTTTCTTT
-	TRBV5-1	TRBJ1-3	-	CASADSVSGNTIYF	TGCGCCAGCGCAGACAGTGTCTCTGGAAACACCATATATTTT
-	TRBV5-1	TRBJ2-2	TRBD2	CASRHGRAGELFF	TGCGCCAGCAGGCATGGGAGGGCCGGGGAGCTGTTTTTT
-	TRBV10-2	TRBJ2-3	TRBD2	CASSLTAGRSDTQYF	TGCGCCAGCAGTCTTACAGCGGGGCGGTCAGATACGCAGTATTTT
-	TRBV21-1	TRBJ2-3	-	CASSTGYEAEDTDTQYF	TGTGCCAGCAGCACTGGATACGAGGCGGAGGACACAGATACGCAGTATTTT
-	TRBV2	TRBJ1-6	-	CASAGWGVSSPLHF	TGTGCCAGCGCGGGGTGGGGGGTGTCTTCACCCCTCCACTTT
-	TRBV10-1	TRBJ1-1	-	CASSVGTAGTEAFF	TGCGCCAGCAGTGTCGGCACAGCGGGCACTGAAGCTTTCTTT
-	TRBV19	TRBJ2-3	-	CASSIAGTRGDTQYF	TGTGCCAGTAGTATTGCGGGGACCCGAGGAGATACGCAGTATTTT
-	TRBV15	TRBJ1-5	TRBD1	CATSRGGQGDSPQHF	TGTGCCACCAGCAGGGGCGGACAGGGTGATTCGCCCCAGCATTTT
-	TRBV6-5	TRBJ2-7	-	CASSSSGTLYEQYF	TGTGCCAGCAGTTCGTCCGGGACACTTTACGAGCAGTACTTC
-	TRBV30	TRBJ1-1	-	CAWSNRYTEAFF	TGTGCCTGGAGTAACAGATACACTGAAGCTTTCTTT
-	TRBV7-2	TRBJ2-5	TRBD2	CASSPLGGLAGGETQYF	TGTGCCAGCAGCCCCCTTGGAGGACTAGCGGGGGGTGAGACCCAGTACTTC
-	TRBV28	TRBJ1-1	TRBD1	CASTVPGQTTEAFF	TGTGCCTCCACCGTCCCGGGACAGACCACTGAAGCTTTCTTT
-	TRBV5-1	TRBJ2-3	TRBD2	CASSVPLAGGVDTQYF	TGCGCCAGCAGCGTCCCACTAGCGGGGGGAGTAGATACGCAGTATTTT
-	TRBV6-5	TRBJ1-5	TRBD1	CACQGGRGNQPQHF	TGTGCCTGCCAGGGGGGCAGGGGCAATCAGCCCCAGCATTTT
-	TRBV7-9	TRBJ1-1	TRBD1	CASSFGQGGTEAFF	TGTGCCAGCAGCTTCGGACAGGGAGGTACTGAAGCTTTCTTT
once	TRBV11-2	TRBJ2-2	-	CASSFYIGLSNTGELFF	TGTGCCAGCAGCTTTTATATCGGACTCTCGAACACCGGGGAGCTGTTTTTT
-	TRBV5-1	TRBJ2-1	-	CASSPTLTSYNEQFF	TGCGCCAGCAGCCCCACCCTCACAAGTTACAATGAGCAGTTCTTC
-	TRBV11-1	TRBJ2-2	TRBD2	CASSGGANTGELFF	TGTGCCAGCAGCGGGGGGGCGAACACCGGGGAGCTGTTTTTT
-	TRBV6-5	TRBJ1-4	TRBD1	CASRDRAIEKLFF	TGTGCCAGCAGGGACAGGGCAATCGAAAAACTGTTTTTT
few	TRBV10-2	TRBJ2-5	TRBD2	CASSLGTSVQETQYF	TGCGCCAGCAGTCTCGGGACTAGCGTACAAGAGACCCAGTACTTC
-	TRBV6-1	TRBJ2-6	-	CASSEALPGARSGANVLTF	TGTGCCAGCAGTGAAGCGCTTCCTGGAGCGAGGTCTGGGGCCAACGTCCTGACTTTC
-	TRBV7-3	TRBJ2-3	-	CASSRGDSTDTQYF	TGTGCCAGCAGCCGGGGAGATAGCACAGATACGCAGTATTTT
-	TRBV10-3	TRBJ1-3	-	CAIRLNSGNTIYF	TGTGCCATCAGACTGAACTCTGGAAACACCATATATTTT
-	TRBV20-1	TRBJ1-1	-	CSARRGEGAFF	TGCAGTGCTAGACGCGGGGAGGGGGCTTTCTTT
-	TRBV24-1	TRBJ2-4	-	CATSDRVDNIQYF	TGTGCCACCAGTGACAGGGTAGATAACATTCAGTACTTC
-	TRBV2	TRBJ2-1	-	CASSEQGISEGQFF	TGTGCCAGCAGTGAACAGGGGATATCTGAGGGGCAGTTCTTC
-	TRBV25-1	TRBJ1-1	-	CASSEWRENTEAFF	TGTGCCAGCAGTGAATGGCGGGAGAACACTGAAGCTTTCTTT